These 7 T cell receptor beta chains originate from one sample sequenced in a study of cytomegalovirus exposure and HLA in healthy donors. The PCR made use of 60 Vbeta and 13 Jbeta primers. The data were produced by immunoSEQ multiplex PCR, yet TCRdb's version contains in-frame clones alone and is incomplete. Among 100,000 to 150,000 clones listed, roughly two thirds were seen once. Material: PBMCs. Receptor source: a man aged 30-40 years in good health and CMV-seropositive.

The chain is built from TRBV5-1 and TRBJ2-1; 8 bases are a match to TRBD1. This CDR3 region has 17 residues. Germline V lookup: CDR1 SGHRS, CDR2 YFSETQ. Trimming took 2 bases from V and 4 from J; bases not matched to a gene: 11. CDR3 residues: CASSFQTGADPYNEQFF. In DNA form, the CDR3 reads TGCGCCAGCAGCTTTCAGACAGGGGCAGACCCTTACAATGAGCAGTTCTTC.

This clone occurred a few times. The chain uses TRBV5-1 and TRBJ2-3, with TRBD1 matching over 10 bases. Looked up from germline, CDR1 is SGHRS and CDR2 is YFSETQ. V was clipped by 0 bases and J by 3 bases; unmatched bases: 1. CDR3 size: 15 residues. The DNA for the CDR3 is TGCGCCAGCAGCTTGGGACAGGGGGCGACAGATACGCAGTATTTT. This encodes CASSLGQGATDTQYF.

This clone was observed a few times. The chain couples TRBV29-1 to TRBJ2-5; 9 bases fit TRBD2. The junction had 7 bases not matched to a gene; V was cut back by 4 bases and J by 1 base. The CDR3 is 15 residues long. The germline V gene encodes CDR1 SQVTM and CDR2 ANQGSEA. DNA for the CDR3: TGCAGCGTTGGCTATGGGACTAGCTTCCAAGAGACCCAGTACTTC. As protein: CSVGYGTSFQETQYF. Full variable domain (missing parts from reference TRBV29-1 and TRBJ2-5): SAVISQKPSRDICQRGTSLTIQCQVDSQVTMMFWYRQQPGQSLTLIATANQGSEATYESGFVIDKFPISRPNLTFSTLTVSNMSPEDSSIYLCSVGYGTSFQETQYFGPGTRLLVL.

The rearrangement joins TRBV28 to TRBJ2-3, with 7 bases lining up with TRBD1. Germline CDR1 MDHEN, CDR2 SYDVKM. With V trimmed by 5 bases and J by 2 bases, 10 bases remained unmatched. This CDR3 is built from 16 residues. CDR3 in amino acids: CASSPLGTVLTDTQYF. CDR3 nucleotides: TGTGCCAGCAGTCCACTTGGGACAGTGCTCACAGATACGCAGTATTTT. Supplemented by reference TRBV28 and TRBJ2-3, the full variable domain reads DVKVTQSSRYLVKRTGEKVFLECVQDMDHENMFWYRQDPGLGLRLIYFSYDVKMKEKGDIPEGYSVSREKKERFSLILESASTNQTSMYLCASSPLGTVLTDTQYFGPGTRLTVL.

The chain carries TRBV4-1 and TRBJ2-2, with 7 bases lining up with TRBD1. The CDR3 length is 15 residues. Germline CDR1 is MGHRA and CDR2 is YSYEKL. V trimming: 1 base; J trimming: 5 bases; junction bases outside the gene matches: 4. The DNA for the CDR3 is TGCGCCAGCAGCCAAGCTTCCAGGGGGACCGGGGAGCTGTTTTTT. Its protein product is CASSQASRGTGELFF.

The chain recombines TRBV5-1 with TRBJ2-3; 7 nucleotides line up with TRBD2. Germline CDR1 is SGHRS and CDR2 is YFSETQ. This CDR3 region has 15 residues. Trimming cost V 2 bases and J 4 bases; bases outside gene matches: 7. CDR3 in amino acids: CASSFSSGTADTQYF. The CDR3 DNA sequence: TGCGCCAGCAGCTTTTCCAGCGGGACCGCAGATACGCAGTATTTT.

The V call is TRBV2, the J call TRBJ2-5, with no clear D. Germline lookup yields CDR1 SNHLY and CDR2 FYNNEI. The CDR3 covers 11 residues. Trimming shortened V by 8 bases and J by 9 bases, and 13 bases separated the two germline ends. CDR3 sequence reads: CASPLPTAQYF. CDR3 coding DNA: TGTGCCAGCCCCTTACCCACTGCCCAGTACTTC.